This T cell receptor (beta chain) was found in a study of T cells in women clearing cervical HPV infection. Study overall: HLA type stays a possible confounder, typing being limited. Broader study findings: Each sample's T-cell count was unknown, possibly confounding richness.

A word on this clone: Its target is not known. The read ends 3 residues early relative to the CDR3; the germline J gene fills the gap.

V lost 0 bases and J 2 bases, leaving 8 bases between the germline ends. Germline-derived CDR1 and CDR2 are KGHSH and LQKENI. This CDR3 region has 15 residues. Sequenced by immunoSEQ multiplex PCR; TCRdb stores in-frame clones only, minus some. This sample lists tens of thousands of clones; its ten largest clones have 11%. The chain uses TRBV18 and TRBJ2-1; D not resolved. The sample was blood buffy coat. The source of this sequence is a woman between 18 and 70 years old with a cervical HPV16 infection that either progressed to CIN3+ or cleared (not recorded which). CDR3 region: CASSPPSEAYNEQFF. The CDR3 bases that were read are TGTGCCAGCTCACCACCCAGCGAGGCCTACAATGAG.